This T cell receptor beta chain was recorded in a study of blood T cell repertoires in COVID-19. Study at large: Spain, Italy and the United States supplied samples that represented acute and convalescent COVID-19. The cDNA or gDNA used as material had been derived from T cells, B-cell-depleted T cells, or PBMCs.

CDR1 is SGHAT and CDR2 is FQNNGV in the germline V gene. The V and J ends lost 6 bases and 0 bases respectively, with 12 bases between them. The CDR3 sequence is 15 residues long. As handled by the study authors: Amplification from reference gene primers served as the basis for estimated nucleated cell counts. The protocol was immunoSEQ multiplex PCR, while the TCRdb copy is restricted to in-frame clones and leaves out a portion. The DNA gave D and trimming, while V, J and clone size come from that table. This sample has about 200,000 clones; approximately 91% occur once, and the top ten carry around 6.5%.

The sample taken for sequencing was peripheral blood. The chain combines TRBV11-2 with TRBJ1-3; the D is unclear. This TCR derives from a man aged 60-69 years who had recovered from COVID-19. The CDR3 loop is CASRVDRGSGNTIYF. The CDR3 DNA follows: TGTGCCAGCAGGGTAGATCGTGGCTCTGGAAACACCATATATTTT.